These 27 T cell receptor beta chains were all obtained from the same sample, sequenced in a study of cytomegalovirus exposure and HLA in healthy donors (dated by TCRdb to about 2017). The protocol used for the library was the immunoSEQ multiplex PCR assay. A mixture of 60 forward primers for TCR Vbeta segments and 13 reverse primers for TCR Jbeta segments was used in the multiplex PCR. Held by TCRdb, this immuneACCESS table contains in-frame sequences only and omits some clones. Under half of the omission traces to an unresolved V gene where checked; the cause of the rest is unknown. A total of around 190,000 clones appear in this sample, 85% of them only once. About 2.2% of the sample belongs to the ten largest clones. Sample: PBMCs. These receptors all come from a woman aged 50 to 60 in good health and CMV-seronegative.

The V gene is TRBV9, the J gene TRBJ1-1; tentatively, D is TRBD1 (5 bases). Between the trimmed V and J ends, which lost 4 bases and 8 bases, there was a span of 15 bases. In germline, CDR1 is SGDLS, CDR2 YYNGEE. The CDR3 length is 13 residues. The CDR3 reads CASSSPGGAEAFF. The CDR3 coding sequence is TGTGCCAGCAGCTCTCCCGGAGGGGCCGAAGCTTTCTTT.

The rearrangement uses TRBV2 and TRBJ2-7; D call uncertain. The V end was cut by 4 bases, the J end by 0 bases, with 13 bases between. There are 15 residues in the CDR3. The V gene's germline CDR1 is SNHLY and CDR2 FYNNEI. This chain's CDR3 is CASSVFGFNSYEQYF. The CDR3 coding sequence is TGTGCCAGCAGTGTTTTCGGGTTTAACTCCTACGAGCAGTACTTC.

V usage is TRBV4-3 and J usage is TRBJ2-7; 8 nucleotides align to TRBD2. Germline V gene lookup returns CDR1 LGHNA and CDR2 YSLEER. The CDR3 has 16 residues. Unmatched junction bases numbered 6, after V lost 0 bases and J lost 2 bases. The CDR3 protein is CASSQDMGRGAYEQYF. CDR3 nucleotides: TGCGCCAGCAGCCAAGATATGGGGCGGGGGGCCTACGAGCAGTACTTC.

The genes are TRBV7-2 and TRBJ2-2; 11 nucleotides agree with TRBD2. V trimming: 3 bases; J trimming: 6 bases; junction bases outside the gene matches: 6. Germline loops: CDR1 SGHTA, CDR2 FQGNSA. The CDR3 is made up of 16 amino acids. CDR3 residues: CASSFGTSGYAGELFF. CDR3 coding DNA: TGTGCCAGCAGCTTCGGGACTAGCGGCTATGCCGGGGAGCTGTTTTTT.

The gene calls are TRBV6-6 and TRBJ2-3; possible D gene TRBD2, 6 bases. With 2 bases removed from V and 8 bases from J, the gap between germline ends came to 11 bases. Germline loops: CDR1 MNHNY, CDR2 SVGAGI (reference sequence). The length of the CDR3 is 13 residues. This CDR3 is CASSYDQAGTQYF. The CDR3 coding sequence is TGTGCCAGCAGTTACGACCAAGCGGGTACGCAGTATTTT.

V is TRBV11-1 and J is TRBJ2-2, with 9 nucleotides matching TRBD1. The V segment lost 6 bases and the J segment 3 bases; nucleotides outside the gene matches: 5. The CDR3 covers 15 residues. Germline V CDR1 and CDR2: SGHAT, FQDESV (reference sequence). The chain's CDR3 is CASSWDRAHTGELFF. The CDR3 coding sequence is TGTGCCAGCAGTTGGGACAGGGCTCACACCGGGGAGCTGTTTTTT.

CDR3 amino acids: CASRTSGRKETQYF. In DNA form, the CDR3 reads TGTGCCAGTAGGACTAGCGGGAGGAAAGAGACCCAGTACTTC. This chain uses TRBV28 with TRBJ2-5; 14 bases map to TRBD2. The germline gives CDR1 MDHEN, CDR2 SYDVKM. The CDR3 contains 14 residues. V shed 9 bases, J shed 3 bases, and the junction held 3 bases outside the gene matches.

This clone was seen only once. The V call is TRBV18, the J call TRBJ2-1, with 9 bases identical to TRBD1. J lost 6 bases, V lost 6 bases, and 6 bases had no gene match. Germline CDR1 is KGHSH and CDR2 is LQKENI. The CDR3 runs to 14 residues. The chain's CDR3 is CASSGGQGFNEQFF. CDR3 nucleotides: TGTGCCAGCTCCGGGGGACAGGGTTTCAATGAGCAGTTCTTC.

This rearrangement joins TRBV6-5 to TRBJ1-1, with D possibly being TRBD1 (5 bases). The CDR3 consists of 13 residues. Germline CDR1 reads MNHEY; CDR2 reads SVGAGI. Trimming took off 7 bases at V and 0 bases at J, with 9 bases between the two ends. For the CDR3, the DNA is TGTGCCAGCAAGGACACCTTGAACACTGAAGCTTTCTTT. Translating it yields CASKDTLNTEAFF.

The V call is TRBV4-1, the J call TRBJ2-1; 9 nucleotides agree with TRBD2. This CDR3 region has 15 residues. In germline, CDR1 is MGHRA, CDR2 YSYEKL. The V gene end was trimmed by 3 bases and the J gene end by 3 bases; junction bases not matched to a gene: 3. CDR3 in amino acids: CASSHSGSVYNEQFF. DNA for the CDR3: TGCGCCAGCAGCCATAGCGGGAGCGTCTACAATGAGCAGTTCTTC.

The rearrangement joins TRBV28 to TRBJ2-3; D not resolved. Between the trimmed V and J ends, which lost 9 bases and 1 base, there was a span of 14 bases. Germline CDR1 is MDHEN and CDR2 is SYDVKM. The CDR3 contains 14 residues. CDR3 coding DNA: TGTGCCAGTTCCGAAATGATAGGCACAGATACGCAGTATTTT. This translates into CASSEMIGTDTQYF.

This chain links TRBV14 with TRBJ2-1, with TRBD2 matching over 7 bases. This CDR3 is built from 17 residues. Looked up from germline, CDR1 is SGHDN and CDR2 is FVKESK. J lost 3 bases, V lost 0 bases, and 8 bases had no gene match. The CDR3 nucleotides read TGTGCCAGCAGCCAAGATTTCGCTAGCGGATACTACAATGAGCAGTTCTTC. Encoded protein: CASSQDFASGYYNEQFF.

The chain is built from TRBV11-2 and TRBJ2-7; TRBD2 agrees at 14 bases. There are 16 residues in the CDR3. Germline lookup yields CDR1 SGHAT and CDR2 FQNNGV. V trimming: 5 bases; J trimming: 6 bases; junction bases outside the gene matches: 9. CDR3 amino acids: CASSALGLAGEGEQYF. CDR3 bases: TGTGCCAGCAGCGCCTTGGGACTAGCGGGAGAAGGCGAGCAGTACTTC.

This sequence joins TRBV27 and TRBJ2-5; 10 bases map to TRBD1. Germline trimming cut 2 bases from V and 3 bases from J; bases unmatched to any gene: 6. CDR3 size: 16 residues. CDR1 and CDR2 (germline): MNHEY, SMNVEV (reference sequence). CDR3 sequence: CASSLGGGTGEETQYF. For the CDR3, the DNA is TGTGCCAGCAGTTTAGGGGGAGGGACAGGGGAAGAGACCCAGTACTTC.

The chain links TRBV19 to TRBJ1-1; 7 bases line up with TRBD1. V shed 6 bases and J 5 bases; nucleotides not matched to a gene: 6. The CDR3 totals 13 residues. CDR1 LNHDA and CDR2 SQIVND come from the germline V gene (reference sequence). CDR3 protein: CASRNTGDTEAFF. The CDR3 bases are TGTGCCAGTAGAAACACAGGGGATACTGAAGCTTTCTTT.

The chain uses TRBV5-1 and TRBJ1-4; D is undetermined. The length of the CDR3 is 14 residues. CDR1 is SGHRS, CDR2 YFSETQ, per germline. V lost 4 bases and J lost 4, with 11 bases in between. The CDR3 DNA sequence: TGCGCCAGCAGCCGCGGGGATGGTAATGAAAAACTGTTTTTT. It codes for CASSRGDGNEKLFF.

The count of this clone is one. The chain has TRBV30 and TRBJ2-7; the match to TRBD1 covers 10 bases. Germline V gene data show CDR1 as GTSNPN and CDR2 as SVGIG (reference sequence). The CDR3 runs to 13 residues. The V segment lost 4 bases and the J segment 5 bases; nucleotides outside the gene matches: 5. The CDR3 sequence is CAWTRGTGDEQYF. Written as DNA, the CDR3 is TGTGCCTGGACCCGGGGGACAGGGGACGAGCAGTACTTC.

The chain uses TRBV6-5 and TRBJ2-7; 8 positions agree with TRBD1. Germline loops: CDR1 MNHEY, CDR2 SVGAGI. With 0 bases clipped from V and 6 bases from J, the junction kept 10 bases outside the gene matches. This CDR3 region has 16 residues. CDR3 in amino acids: CASSYSRDRYLFEQYF. In DNA form, the CDR3 reads TGTGCCAGCAGTTACTCTCGGGACAGGTATTTATTCGAGCAGTACTTC.

In its sample, this clone was seen once. This chain links TRBV28 with TRBJ2-3, with a weak D call TRBD2 (6 bases). The CDR3 runs to 16 residues. V was shortened by 10 bases and J by 1 base, with 21 bases between the two germline ends. From germline, CDR1 is MDHEN and CDR2 SYDVKM. This chain's CDR3 is CATRLDLAAGTDTQYF. CDR3 DNA: TGTGCCACCCGACTAGATTTAGCGGCCGGCACAGATACGCAGTATTTT.

The chain has TRBV5-4 and TRBJ1-2, with 7 bases matching TRBD1. This CDR3 is built from 13 residues. V was pared by 6 bases and J by 3 bases, with 5 bases of the junction left unmatched. Germline values: CDR1 SGHNT, CDR2 YYREEE (reference sequence). CDR3 bases: TGTGCCAGCAACCGAGGGGGCGACTATGGCTACACCTTC. It is translated as CASNRGGDYGYTF.

This sequence joins TRBV25-1 and TRBJ2-3, with a weak D call TRBD2 (7 bases). The V gene lost 3 bases and the J gene lost 5 bases, with 15 bases spanning the gap. The CDR3 totals 15 residues. Germline CDR1 reads MGHDK; CDR2 reads SYGVNS. Here the CDR3 DNA reads TGTGCCAGCAGTGAGCCAGGGAGGGGGGAAGATACGCAGTATTTT. Translation: CASSEPGRGEDTQYF.

This sequence joins TRBV6-1 and TRBJ2-7; D perhaps matches TRBD2 (6 bases). Germline-derived CDR1 and CDR2 are MNHNS and SASEGT. This CDR3 is 12 amino acids long. V dropped 7 bases and J dropped 2 bases, with 9 bases sitting between them. The CDR3 bases are TGTGCCAGCATGCGGACTACCTACGAGCAGTACTTC. Residues: CASMRTTYEQYF.

This clone was seen once. The rearrangement joins TRBV6-5 to TRBJ1-1, with D possibly TRBD1 on 6 matching bases. Germline CDR1 and CDR2: MNHEY and SVGAGI. The CDR3 is 13 residues long. V was shortened by 5 bases and J by 5 bases, with 12 bases between the two germline ends. The chain's CDR3 is CASSENRATEAFF. The DNA of the CDR3 is TGTGCCAGCAGTGAAAACAGGGCTACTGAAGCTTTCTTT.

The V call is TRBV28, the J call TRBJ2-1; D perhaps matches TRBD1 (6 bases). Trimming stripped 2 bases from V and 4 bases from J, with 12 bases between. CDR1 and CDR2 (germline): MDHEN, SYDVKM. The CDR3 loop spans 15 amino acids. The CDR3 region has the DNA TGTGCCAGCAGTTTAGGCAGGGGCGAATACAATGAGCAGTTCTTC. This sequence encodes CASSLGRGEYNEQFF.

The chain combines TRBV23-1 with TRBJ2-2; 10 bases map to TRBD1. TRBV23-1 is noted as an ORF with a role that remains uncertain. The J segment lost 5 bases and the V segment lost 4 bases, leaving 7 bases of the junction unmatched. CDR3 length equals 16 residues. CDR3 sequence: CASSPPGQGNTGELFF. CDR3 bases: TGCGCCAGCAGTCCTCCGGGACAGGGGAATACCGGGGAGCTGTTTTTT.

V usage is TRBV6-1 and J usage is TRBJ2-3, with D hard to call. The ends were cut back, 3 bases at V and 5 bases at J, with 9 bases in the middle. Germline loops: CDR1 MNHNS, CDR2 SASEGT. This CDR3 is built from 13 residues. The CDR3 DNA reads TGTGCCAGCAGTGAGGCCCCGGGAGATACGCAGTATTTT. Amino acids: CASSEAPGDTQYF.

The chain uses TRBV7-9 and TRBJ2-5, with D tentatively TRBD2 (5 bases). The end of the DNA is better explained by TRBJ2-7, so the J call may be wrong. In germline, CDR1 is SEHNR, CDR2 FQNEAQ (reference sequence). The CDR3 runs to 15 residues. The CDR3 DNA follows: TGTGCCAGCAGCTTAGCAGGGAGCAGGACCTACGAGCAGTACTTC. Translation: CASSLAGSRTYEQYF.